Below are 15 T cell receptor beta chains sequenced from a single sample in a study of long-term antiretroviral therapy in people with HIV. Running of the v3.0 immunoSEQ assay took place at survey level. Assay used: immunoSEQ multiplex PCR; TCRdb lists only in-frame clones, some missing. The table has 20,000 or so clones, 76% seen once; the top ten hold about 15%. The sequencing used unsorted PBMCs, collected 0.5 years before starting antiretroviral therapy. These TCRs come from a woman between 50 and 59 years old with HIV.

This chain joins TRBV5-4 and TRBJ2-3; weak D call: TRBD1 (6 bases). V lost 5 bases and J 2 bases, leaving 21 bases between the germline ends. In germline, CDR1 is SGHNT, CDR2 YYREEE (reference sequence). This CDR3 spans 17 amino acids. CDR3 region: CASRPAAGRDNTDTQYF. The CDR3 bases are TGTGCCAGCAGGCCCGCTGCTGGAAGGGACAACACAGATACGCAGTATTTT. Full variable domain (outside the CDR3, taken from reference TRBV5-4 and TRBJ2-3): ETGVTQSPTHLIKTRGQQVTLRCSSQSGHNTVSWYQQALGQGPQFIFQYYREEENGRGNFPPRFSGLQFPNYSSELNVNALELDDSALYLCASRPAAGRDNTDTQYFGPGTRLTVL.

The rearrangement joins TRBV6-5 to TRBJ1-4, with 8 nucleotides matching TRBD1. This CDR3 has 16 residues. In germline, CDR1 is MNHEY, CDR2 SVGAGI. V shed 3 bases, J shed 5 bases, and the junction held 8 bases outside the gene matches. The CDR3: CASSYSTGQGNEKLFF. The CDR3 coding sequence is TGTGCCAGCAGTTATTCCACCGGACAGGGAAATGAAAAACTGTTTTTT.

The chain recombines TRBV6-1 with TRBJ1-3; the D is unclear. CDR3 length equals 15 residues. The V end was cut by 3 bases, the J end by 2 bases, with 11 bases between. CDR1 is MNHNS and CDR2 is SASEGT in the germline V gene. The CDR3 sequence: CASSEEPEPGNTIYF. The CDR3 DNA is TGTGCCAGCAGTGAGGAACCGGAGCCTGGAAACACCATATATTTT.

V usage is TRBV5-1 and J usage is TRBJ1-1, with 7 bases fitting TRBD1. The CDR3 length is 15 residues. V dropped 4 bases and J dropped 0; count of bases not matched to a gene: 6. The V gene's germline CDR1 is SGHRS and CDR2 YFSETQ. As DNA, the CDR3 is TGCGCCAGCAGCCGAACAGGGGACTTGAACACTGAAGCTTTCTTT. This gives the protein CASSRTGDLNTEAFF.

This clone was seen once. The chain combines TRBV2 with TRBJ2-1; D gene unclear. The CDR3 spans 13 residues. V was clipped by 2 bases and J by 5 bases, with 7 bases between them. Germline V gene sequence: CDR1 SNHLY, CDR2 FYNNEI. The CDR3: CASSENGNNEQFF. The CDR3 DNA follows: TGTGCCAGCAGTGAAAACGGTAACAATGAGCAGTTCTTC.

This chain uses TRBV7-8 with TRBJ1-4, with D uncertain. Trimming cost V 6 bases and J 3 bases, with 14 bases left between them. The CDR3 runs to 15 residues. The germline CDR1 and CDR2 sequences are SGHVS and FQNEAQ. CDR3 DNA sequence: TGTGCCAGCAGGCACGGGGTCAACCCTAATGAAAAACTGTTTTTT. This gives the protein CASRHGVNPNEKLFF.

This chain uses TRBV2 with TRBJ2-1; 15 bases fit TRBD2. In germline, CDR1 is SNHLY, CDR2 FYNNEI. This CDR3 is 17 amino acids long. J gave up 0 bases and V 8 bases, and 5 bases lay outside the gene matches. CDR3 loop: CASGTSGGRSSYNEQFF. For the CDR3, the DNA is TGTGCCAGCGGGACTAGCGGGGGGAGGAGCTCCTACAATGAGCAGTTCTTC. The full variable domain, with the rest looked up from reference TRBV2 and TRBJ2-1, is EPEVTQTPSHQVTQMGQEVILRCVPISNHLYFYWYRQILGQKVEFLVSFYNNEISEKSEIFDDQFSVERPDGSNFTLKIRSTKLEDSAMYFCASGTSGGRSSYNEQFFGPGTRLTVL.

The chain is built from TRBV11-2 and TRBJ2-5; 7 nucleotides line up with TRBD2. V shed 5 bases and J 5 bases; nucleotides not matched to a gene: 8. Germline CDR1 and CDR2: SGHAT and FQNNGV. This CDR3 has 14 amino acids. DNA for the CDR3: TGTGCCAGCAGCCTTAGCGGGTCCAAGGAGACCCAGTACTTC. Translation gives CASSLSGSKETQYF.

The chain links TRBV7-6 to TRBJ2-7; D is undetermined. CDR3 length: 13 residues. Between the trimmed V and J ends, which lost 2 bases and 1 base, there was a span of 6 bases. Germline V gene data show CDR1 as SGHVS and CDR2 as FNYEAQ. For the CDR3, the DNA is TGTGCCAGCAGCTTAAGTCGTTCCTACGAGCAGTACTTC. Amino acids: CASSLSRSYEQYF.

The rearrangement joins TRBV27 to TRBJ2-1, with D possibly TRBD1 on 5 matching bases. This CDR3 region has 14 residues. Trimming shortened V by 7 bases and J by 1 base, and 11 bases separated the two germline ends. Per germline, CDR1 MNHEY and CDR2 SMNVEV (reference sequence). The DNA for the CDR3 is TGTGCCAGCAACCGGGCAGGGTCCTACAATGAGCAGTTCTTC. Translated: CASNRAGSYNEQFF.

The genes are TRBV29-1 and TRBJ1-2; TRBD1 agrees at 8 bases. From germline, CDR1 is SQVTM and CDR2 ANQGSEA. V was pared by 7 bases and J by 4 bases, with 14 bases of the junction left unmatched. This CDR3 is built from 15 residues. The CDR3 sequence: CSAYYPRTGSYGYTF. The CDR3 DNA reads TGCAGCGCCTATTATCCCAGGACAGGGAGCTATGGCTACACCTTC.

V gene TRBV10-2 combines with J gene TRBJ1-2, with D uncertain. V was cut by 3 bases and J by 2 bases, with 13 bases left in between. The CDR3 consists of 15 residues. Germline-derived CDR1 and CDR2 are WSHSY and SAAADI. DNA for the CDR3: TGCGCCAGCAGTGATCCGCTTAGACTGAACTATGGCTACACCTTC. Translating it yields CASSDPLRLNYGYTF.

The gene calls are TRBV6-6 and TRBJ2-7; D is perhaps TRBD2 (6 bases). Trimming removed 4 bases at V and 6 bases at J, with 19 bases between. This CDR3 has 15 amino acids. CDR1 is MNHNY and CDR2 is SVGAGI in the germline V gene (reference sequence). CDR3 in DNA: TGTGCCAGCAGTTGGAGTGCCGGGGAGGTGGGCGAGCAGTACTTC. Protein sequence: CASSWSAGEVGEQYF.

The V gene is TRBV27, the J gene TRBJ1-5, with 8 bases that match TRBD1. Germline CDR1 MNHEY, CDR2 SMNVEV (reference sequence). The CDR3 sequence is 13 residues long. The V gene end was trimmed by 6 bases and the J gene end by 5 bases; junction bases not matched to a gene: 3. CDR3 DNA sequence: TGTGCCAGCAGGGTACAGGGGGATCAGCCCCAGCATTTT. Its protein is CASRVQGDQPQHF.

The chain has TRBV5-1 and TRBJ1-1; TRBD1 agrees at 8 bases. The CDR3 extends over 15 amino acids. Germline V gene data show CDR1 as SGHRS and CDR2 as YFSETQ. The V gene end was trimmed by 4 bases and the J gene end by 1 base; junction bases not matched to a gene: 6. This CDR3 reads CASSPRTGRNTEAFF. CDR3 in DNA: TGCGCCAGCAGCCCTCGGACAGGGAGGAACACTGAAGCTTTCTTT.